Here is one TCR beta chain with its context. The Seattle patients, enrolled during active infection, were followed longitudinally. Per the study methods: Estimated nucleated cell counts came from reference gene primer amplification. Sequencing used immunoSEQ multiplex PCR; TCRdb keeps in-frame clones, though not all of them. The V and J calls and clone size come from that table; D and trimming were worked out from the DNA. The table includes around 280,000 clones, just under 90% detected once. This record comes from a study of blood T cell repertoires in COVID-19. Overall study: Samples of COVID-19 (acute and convalescent) were obtained from the United States, Italy and Spain. The cDNA or gDNA used as material had been derived from T cells, B-cell-depleted T cells, or PBMCs.

This CDR3 comprises 14 residues. Trimming stripped 4 bases from V and 1 base from J, with 11 bases between. Germline CDR1 and CDR2: SGHDT and YYEEEE. This TCR came from a woman aged 25 to 39 with COVID-19, enrolled during active disease. The sample taken for sequencing was peripheral blood. The gene calls are TRBV5-6 and TRBJ1-1; D is possibly TRBD1 (6 bases). CDR3 sequence: CASSRTAKNTEAFF. CDR3 sequence (DNA): TGTGCCAGCAGCCGGACAGCTAAGAACACTGAAGCTTTCTTT.